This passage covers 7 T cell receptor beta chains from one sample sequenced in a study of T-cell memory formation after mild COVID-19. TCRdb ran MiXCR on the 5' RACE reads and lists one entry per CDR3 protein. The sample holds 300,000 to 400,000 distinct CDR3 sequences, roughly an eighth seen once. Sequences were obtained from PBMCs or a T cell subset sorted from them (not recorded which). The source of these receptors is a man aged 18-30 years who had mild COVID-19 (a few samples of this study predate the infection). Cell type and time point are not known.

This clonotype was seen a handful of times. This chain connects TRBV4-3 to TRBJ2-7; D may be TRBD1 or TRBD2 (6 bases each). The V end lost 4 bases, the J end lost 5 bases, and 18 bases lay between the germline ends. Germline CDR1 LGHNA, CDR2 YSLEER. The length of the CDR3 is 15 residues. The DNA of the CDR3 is TGCGCCAGCAGCCGCCGGACCTTGGAGGGGGACGAGCAGTACTTC. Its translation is CASSRRTLEGDEQYF.

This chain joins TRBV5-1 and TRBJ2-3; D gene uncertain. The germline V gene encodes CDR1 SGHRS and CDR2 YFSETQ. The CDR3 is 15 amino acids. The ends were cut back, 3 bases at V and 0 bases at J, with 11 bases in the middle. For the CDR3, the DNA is TGCGCCAGCAGCTCGGACGCGCCTAGCACAGATACGCAGTATTTT. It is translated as CASSSDAPSTDTQYF.

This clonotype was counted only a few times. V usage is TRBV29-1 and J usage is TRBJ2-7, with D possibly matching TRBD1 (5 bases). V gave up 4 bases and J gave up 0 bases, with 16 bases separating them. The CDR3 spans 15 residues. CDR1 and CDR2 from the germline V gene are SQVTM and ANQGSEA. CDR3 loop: CSVVIQAPSSYEQYF. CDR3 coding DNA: TGCAGCGTTGTTATACAGGCCCCCAGCTCCTACGAGCAGTACTTC.

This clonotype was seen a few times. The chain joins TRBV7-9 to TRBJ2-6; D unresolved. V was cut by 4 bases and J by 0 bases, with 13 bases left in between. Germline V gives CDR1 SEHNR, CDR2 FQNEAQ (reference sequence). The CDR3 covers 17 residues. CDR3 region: CASSYGLTRSGANVLTF. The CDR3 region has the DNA TGTGCCAGCAGCTATGGGCTGACGCGCTCTGGGGCCAACGTCCTGACTTTC.

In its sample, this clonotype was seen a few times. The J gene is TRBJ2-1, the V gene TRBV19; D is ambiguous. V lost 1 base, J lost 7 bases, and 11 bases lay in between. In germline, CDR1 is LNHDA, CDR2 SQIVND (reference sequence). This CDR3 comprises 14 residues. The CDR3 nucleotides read TGTGCCAGTAGTATAGTTTTAGGCTCGAATGAGCAGTTCTTC. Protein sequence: CASSIVLGSNEQFF.

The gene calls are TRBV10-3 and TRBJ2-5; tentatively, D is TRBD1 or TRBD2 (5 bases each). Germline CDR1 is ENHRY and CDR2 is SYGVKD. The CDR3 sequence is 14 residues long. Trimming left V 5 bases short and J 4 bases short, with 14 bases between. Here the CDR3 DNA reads TGTGCCATCAGTCCCGGGACCCTGCGAGAGACCCAGTACTTC. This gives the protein CAISPGTLRETQYF.

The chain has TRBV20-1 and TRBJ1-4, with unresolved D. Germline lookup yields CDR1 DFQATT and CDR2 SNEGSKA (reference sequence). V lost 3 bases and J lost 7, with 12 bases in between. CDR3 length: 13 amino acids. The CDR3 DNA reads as TGCAGTGCTAGTGGTATGGAGGGTGAAAAACTGTTTTTT. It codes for CSASGMEGEKLFF.